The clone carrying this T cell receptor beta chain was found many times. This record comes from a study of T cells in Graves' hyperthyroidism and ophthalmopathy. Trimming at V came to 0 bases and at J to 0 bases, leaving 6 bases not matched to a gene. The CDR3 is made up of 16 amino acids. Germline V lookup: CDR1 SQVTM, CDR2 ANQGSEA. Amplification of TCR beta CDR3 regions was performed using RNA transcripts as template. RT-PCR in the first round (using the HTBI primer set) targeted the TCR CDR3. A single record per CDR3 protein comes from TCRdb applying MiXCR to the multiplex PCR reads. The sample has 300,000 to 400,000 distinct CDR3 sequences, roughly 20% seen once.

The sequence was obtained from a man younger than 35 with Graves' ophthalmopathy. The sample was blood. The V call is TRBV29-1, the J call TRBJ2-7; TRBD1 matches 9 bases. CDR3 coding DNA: TGCAGCGTTGAAGATCTCGGGACAGGGAACTCCTACGAGCAGTACTTC. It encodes CSVEDLGTGNSYEQYF.